This T cell receptor beta chain was captured in a study of T cell responses to AZD1222 COVID-19 vaccine. Study details: Analysis merged second doses at about 4 or about 12 weeks. Overall study findings and caveats: White British donors predominated, females outnumbered males, and clonal diversity was possibly underestimated. The peak T cell response came first, and repertoires were sampled only after it. Unmutated variant regions are reportedly the target of nearly half of TCRs that are spike-specific.

In the case of this clone: Its antigen is not known.

Sequencing used immunoSEQ multiplex PCR; TCRdb keeps in-frame clones, though not all of them. The table includes roughly 140,000 clones, 88% detected once. This CDR3 has 13 residues. Deletions cut 4 bases from V and 5 bases from J, with 13 bases between. The germline gives CDR1 SQVTM, CDR2 ANQGSEA. This receptor was obtained from an adult in good health. J is TRBJ2-3 and V is TRBV29-1, with a possible D match to TRBD1 (5 bases). The sample here was peripheral blood, taken on day 0 of AZD1222 vaccination. The CDR3 coding sequence is TGCAGCGTTGTAGGGCCTAGGGGAGATACGCAGTATTTT. As protein: CSVVGPRGDTQYF.